This T cell receptor beta chain was sequenced in a study of T cell changes during pregnancy in multiple sclerosis. Per the germline V gene, CDR1 is KGHSH and CDR2 is LQKENI. This CDR3 is 15 amino acids long. V was trimmed by 3 bases and J by 2 bases, leaving 12 bases between them. Assay: immunoSEQ multiplex PCR; the TCRdb copy retains only in-frame clones and omits some. The sample lists 40,000 to 50,000 clones; 80% to 95% were seen once. The chain joins TRBV18 to TRBJ2-3; no clear D. The starting material was CD4+ T cells from peripheral blood mononuclear cells, obtained in the third trimester of pregnancy. The receptor was derived from a female donor with multiple sclerosis, enrolled in a pregnancy study. CDR3 coding DNA: TGTGCCAGCTCACCTATAGGCGGCCACACAGATACGCAGTATTTT. Translating gives CASSPIGGHTDTQYF.